These T cell receptor beta chains were read from a single sample in a study of T cells after yellow fever vaccination. MiXCR, applied by TCRdb to the 5' RACE reads, yields one record per CDR3 protein. The sample carries a few hundred thousand distinct CDR3 sequences, around 9.3% recorded once. The sequencing here drew on CD4+ T cells sorted from PBMCs, taken 5 days after the yellow fever booster vaccination. All receptors come from a man between 18 and 29 years old who received the YFV17D yellow fever vaccine. Both conserved end residues are part of each CDR3. The D gene is left open where the match is weak. Expanded clones get a size class; other rows say once, few or many, or leave the size out.

clone_size	v_call	j_call	d_call	cdr3_nt	cdr3_aa
few	TRBV5-4	TRBJ1-2	.	TGTGCCAGCAGCTTGGAGGCCTCGTCCCCGGGCTACACCTTC	CASSLEASSPGYTF
.	TRBV10-3	TRBJ1-2	.	TGTGCCATCGGGAGAAGGGGAGACTATGGCTACACCTTC	CAIGRRGDYGYTF
.	TRBV20-1	TRBJ2-1	TRBD2	TGCAGTGCTGTAGACCGTTGGACTAGCACCTACAATGAGCAGTTCTTC	CSAVDRWTSTYNEQFF
many	TRBV20-1	TRBJ2-2	TRBD2	TGCAGTGCCGCGGGGGGGAACACCGGGGAGCTGTTTTTT	CSAAGGNTGELFF
few	TRBV11-2	TRBJ2-1	.	TGTGCCAGCAGCCTCCCCCTCAATGAGCAGTTCTTC	CASSLPLNEQFF
few	TRBV10-3	TRBJ2-5	.	TGTGCCATCAGTGAAACCGGGCCCCCCCGTGAGACCCAGTACTTC	CAISETGPPRETQYF
many	TRBV7-2	TRBJ2-7	.	TGTGCCAGCAGCATCTATGCGGGACAGTGGGACTACGAGCAGTACTTC	CASSIYAGQWDYEQYF
many	TRBV9	TRBJ2-1	.	TGTGCCAGCAGCGTAGAAGGTGAGCAGTTCTTC	CASSVEGEQFF
many	TRBV12-3/TRBV12-4	TRBJ2-2	.	TGTGCCAGCAGGACCGGGTTCCCGAACACCGGGGAGCTGTTTTTT	CASRTGFPNTGELFF
.	TRBV18	TRBJ2-6	TRBD1	TGTGCCAGCTCACCTACAGGGGAGGCCAACGTCCTGACTTTC	CASSPTGEANVLTF
few	TRBV20-1	TRBJ1-2	.	TGCAGTGCCCCGCCCTCGGCCGGACGTGGCTACACCTTC	CSAPPSAGRGYTF
many	TRBV4-3	TRBJ2-3	TRBD1	TGCGCCAGCAGCCAAGAGCCGGGACAGGGGGCAACAGATACGCAGTATTTT	CASSQEPGQGATDTQYF
few	TRBV12-3/TRBV12-4	TRBJ1-5	TRBD1	TGTGCCAGCGGGACAGACCAAAAGCCCCAGCATTTT	CASGTDQKPQHF
few	TRBV20-1	TRBJ2-1	TRBD2	TGCAGTGCTAGAGATACGGGGACTAGCGGGGCCTATGAGCAGTTCTTC	CSARDTGTSGAYEQFF
.	TRBV5-1	TRBJ2-7	TRBD1	TGCGCCAGCAGCTTAACCGGGACAGGGGCGGAAGAGCAGTACTTC	CASSLTGTGAEEQYF
many	TRBV4-3	TRBJ1-4	.	TGCGCCAGCAGCCAAGTTTCCGTCCCAGGAAAACTGTTTTTT	CASSQVSVPGKLFF
few	TRBV12-3/TRBV12-4	TRBJ2-5	TRBD2	TGTGCCAGCAGTTTGTGGGGAGGGGAAGAGACCCAGTACTTC	CASSLWGGEETQYF
few	TRBV12-3/TRBV12-4	TRBJ1-2	.	TGTGCCAGCAGTCTATCCAGGGGTTATGGCTACACCTTC	CASSLSRGYGYTF
few	TRBV6-5	TRBJ2-5	.	TGTGCCAGCAGTTACCGCATCCCGAACCCAAAAGATACCGGGACCCAGTACTTC	CASSYRIPNPKDTGTQYF
few	TRBV6-1	TRBJ2-7	TRBD1	TGTGCCAGCAGTGTGACAGGGTCCTACGAGCAGTACTTC	CASSVTGSYEQYF
few	TRBV24-1	TRBJ2-2	.	TGTGCCACCGGGGCGGGACGGAACACCGGGGAGCTGTTTTTT	CATGAGRNTGELFF
few	TRBV7-6	TRBJ1-4	.	TGTGCCAGCAGCTTCCAGTCCTGGGAAAAACTGTTTTTT	CASSFQSWEKLFF
.	TRBV3-1	TRBJ1-5	.	TGTGCCAGCAGCCAAGATAGGGAGGGTGGGCCCCAGCATTTT	CASSQDREGGPQHF
.	TRBV10-1	TRBJ1-5	TRBD1	TGCGCCATCGATCCCCGGGACAGGGGGCGCGTGGGCAATCAGCCCCAGCATTTT	CAIDPRDRGRVGNQPQHF
many	TRBV7-9	TRBJ2-1	.	TGTGCCAGCAGCTTAGTCCGGATAAACAGGGAGCAGTTCTTC	CASSLVRINREQFF
many	TRBV7-9	TRBJ2-3	.	TGTGCCAGCAGCCCCCGGGCCCTCACAGATACGCAGTATTTT	CASSPRALTDTQYF
few	TRBV20-1	TRBJ2-3	TRBD2	TGCAGTGCAGCGGGGGGGCTTAGCACAGATACGCAGTATTTT	CSAAGGLSTDTQYF
.	TRBV12-3/TRBV12-4	TRBJ1-4	.	TGTGCCAGCCAACCGGGGCGGGGAAAACTGTTTTTT	CASQPGRGKLFF
few	TRBV5-1	TRBJ2-1	.	TGCGCCAGCAGCTTGGGGTCAACCTCCTACAATGAGCAGTTCTTC	CASSLGSTSYNEQFF
.	TRBV15	TRBJ2-6	.	TGTGCCACCAGCGCCCAGATGGGGCGCTCTGGGGCCAACGTCCTGACTTTC	CATSAQMGRSGANVLTF
few	TRBV7-2	TRBJ1-1	.	TGTGCCAGCAGCTTAAGTTACCCTAACACTGAAGCTTTCTTT	CASSLSYPNTEAFF
.	TRBV14	TRBJ1-1	.	TGTGCCAGCAGCCGCGGGGGGGTGGATACTGAAGCTTTCTTT	CASSRGGVDTEAFF
few	TRBV19	TRBJ1-2	.	TGTGCCAGTAGTATCCCGAACTTAGACTATGGCTACACCTTC	CASSIPNLDYGYTF
many	TRBV15	TRBJ2-5	.	TGTGCCACCAGCAGAGGACAGAAAGAGACCCAGTACTTC	CATSRGQKETQYF
few	TRBV5-1	TRBJ2-5	.	TGCGCCAGCAGCCCTGGAGGGGCATCCCGGGGCGAGACCCAGTACTTC	CASSPGGASRGETQYF
.	TRBV6-2/TRBV6-3	TRBJ1-2	.	TGTGCCAGCAGTTACTTGGACAGCTACACCTTC	CASSYLDSYTF
few	TRBV20-1	TRBJ1-2	.	TGCAGTGCTAGAAAACGGATTTATGGCTACACCTTC	CSARKRIYGYTF
many	TRBV4-3	TRBJ2-5	TRBD2	TGCGCCAGCAGCCAAGATTTGATCAGCGGGGACCAAGAGACCCAGTACTTC	CASSQDLISGDQETQYF
.	TRBV12-3/TRBV12-4	TRBJ2-1	TRBD2	TGTGCCAGCAGTTTAGGGGGAGGGGATGACCTCTACAATGAGCAGTTCTTC	CASSLGGGDDLYNEQFF
few	TRBV4-2	TRBJ2-5	.	TGTGCCAGCAGCCAAGACGGCTACCGAGACGGAGAGACCCAGTACTTC	CASSQDGYRDGETQYF
.	TRBV27	TRBJ2-3	.	TGTGCCAGCAGTTTAGCCTATTCCACAGATACGCAGTATTTT	CASSLAYSTDTQYF
few	TRBV24-1	TRBJ1-4	.	TGTGCCACCAGTGACGGCAGGGAGGGAGAAAAACTGTTTTTT	CATSDGREGEKLFF